Shown below are 29 T cell receptor beta chains from a single sample sequenced in a study of cytomegalovirus exposure and HLA in healthy donors. The PCR had 60 Vbeta and 13 Jbeta primers. Sequenced by immunoSEQ multiplex PCR; TCRdb stores in-frame clones only, minus some. The data contain 150,000 to 200,000 clones, around four fifths of them singletons. The specimen sequenced was PBMCs. The receptor source for this set is a woman aged 50 to 65 in good health and CMV-seropositive.

The CDR3 bases are TGTGCCAGCATCAAAAACAGGGATAGCACAGATACGCAGTATTTT. This translates into CASIKNRDSTDTQYF. The chain carries TRBV27 and TRBJ2-3, with a possible D match to TRBD1 (6 bases). Trimming removed 7 bases from V and 0 bases from J, with 14 bases in between. Germline V gene data show CDR1 as MNHEY and CDR2 as SMNVEV (reference sequence). The CDR3 is 15 residues long.

There are a few counts of this clone. This sequence joins TRBV18 and TRBJ2-7; a weak D match, TRBD1 (6 bases). This CDR3 has 15 residues. V lost 3 bases to trimming and J lost 2 bases, with 14 bases between them. Germline CDR1 is KGHSH and CDR2 is LQKENI. The CDR3: CASSPRAGDPYEQYF. Here the CDR3 DNA reads TGTGCCAGCTCACCCCGGGCAGGGGACCCCTACGAGCAGTACTTC.

This chain joins TRBV30 and TRBJ2-3; D may be TRBD1 (6 bases). Germline V CDR1 and CDR2: GTSNPN, SVGIG (reference sequence). CDR3 length equals 13 residues. The V and J ends lost 8 bases and 5 bases respectively, with 17 bases between them. The CDR3 loop reads CAGAGETGDTQYF. Written as DNA, the CDR3 is TGTGCCGGAGCAGGGGAGACTGGAGATACGCAGTATTTT. Full variable domain (missing parts from reference TRBV30 and TRBJ2-3): SQTIHQWPATLVQPVGSPLSLECTVEGTSNPNLYWYRQAAGRGLQLLFYSVGIGQISSEVPQNLSASRPQDRQFILSSKKLLLSDSGFYLCAGAGETGDTQYFGPGTRLTVL.

V is TRBV29-1 and J is TRBJ2-2; weak D call: TRBD2 (5 bases). The CDR3 sequence is 14 residues long. Looked up from germline, CDR1 is SQVTM and CDR2 is ANQGSEA. Trimming removed 6 bases at V and 2 bases at J, with 13 bases between. As DNA, the CDR3 is TGCAGCGTGTTGCCTAGCCTAAACACCGGGGAGCTGTTTTTT. Protein: CSVLPSLNTGELFF.

The chain has TRBV7-9 and TRBJ1-5; TRBD1 agrees at 9 bases. Trimming removed 5 bases from V and 1 base from J; junction bases left unmatched: 6. The germline gives CDR1 SEHNR, CDR2 FQNEAQ (reference sequence). There are 16 residues in the CDR3. The CDR3 loop reads CASSRTGEGSNQPQHF. The CDR3 DNA reads TGTGCCAGCAGCCGGACAGGGGAGGGGAGCAATCAGCCCCAGCATTTT.

The chain couples TRBV5-8 to TRBJ2-3, with 8 bases identical to TRBD1. CDR1 and CDR2 (germline): SGHTS, YDEGEE. There are 17 residues in the CDR3. V trimming: 8 bases; J trimming: 1 base; junction bases outside the gene matches: 15. CDR3 sequence: CARGQGRRPGGTDTQYF. Here the CDR3 DNA reads TGTGCCAGAGGACAGGGACGCCGGCCGGGGGGCACAGATACGCAGTATTTT.

This chain connects TRBV10-3 to TRBJ2-3, with D tentatively TRBD2 (7 bases). V lost 6 bases, J lost 2 bases, and 15 bases lay in between. Germline V lookup: CDR1 ENHRY, CDR2 SYGVKD. This CDR3 is 15 amino acids long. This CDR3 is CAIRQGGTNTDTQYF. For the CDR3, the DNA is TGTGCCATCAGACAGGGCGGGACTAACACAGATACGCAGTATTTT.

The chain employs TRBV7-2 and TRBJ2-7; a possible D gene is TRBD1 (7 bases). The CDR3 contains 15 residues. CDR1 is SGHTA, CDR2 FQGNSA, per germline. The V end lost 6 bases, the J end lost 4 bases, and 19 bases lay between the germline ends. The CDR3 spells CASSLPEGARYEQYF. The DNA for the CDR3 is TGTGCCAGCAGTTTACCGGAGGGGGCAAGGTACGAGCAGTACTTC.

The V and J genes are TRBV28 and TRBJ2-5; TRBD1 matches 8 bases. The DNA end is more similar to TRBJ2-7, so the J call may be wrong. Germline V gene lookup returns CDR1 MDHEN and CDR2 SYDVKM. The CDR3 totals 16 residues. The CDR3 region is CASSRTPGQGNYEQYF. The CDR3 DNA follows: TGTGCCAGCAGCAGGACGCCCGGACAGGGCAACTACGAGCAGTACTTC.

This chain uses TRBV4-1 with TRBJ2-3; no clear D gene. CDR1 and CDR2 (germline): MGHRA, YSYEKL. V lost 3 bases, J lost 1 base, and 17 bases lay in between. The CDR3 sequence is 17 residues long. CDR3 loop: CASSHFRVTPGTDTQYF. The CDR3 DNA reads TGCGCCAGCAGCCATTTTAGAGTAACCCCGGGCACAGATACGCAGTATTTT.

The V call is TRBV19, the J call TRBJ2-7; 8 positions agree with TRBD2. The V gene end was trimmed by 1 base and the J gene end by 5 bases; junction bases not matched to a gene: 7. CDR1 is LNHDA, CDR2 SQIVND, per germline (reference sequence). The CDR3 runs 15 residues. The CDR3 DNA reads TGTGCCAGTAGTATAGCGGGAGGGCCCCCGGACGAGCAGTACTTC. The encoded protein is CASSIAGGPPDEQYF.

CDR3 region: CASSLRGGGTYEQYF. In DNA, the CDR3 is TGTGCCAGCAGCCTAAGGGGCGGGGGGACCTACGAGCAGTACTTC. The chain has TRBV7-8 and TRBJ2-7; 8 nucleotides match TRBD2. Looked up from germline, CDR1 is SGHVS and CDR2 is FQNEAQ. The CDR3 is 15 residues long. Losses at the gene ends were 5 bases for V and 2 bases for J; bases not matched to a gene: 8.

This chain links TRBV7-2 with TRBJ2-7, with 9 positions matching TRBD1. The germline gives CDR1 SGHTA, CDR2 FQGNSA. The V segment lost 5 bases and the J segment 2 bases; nucleotides outside the gene matches: 7. This CDR3 has 15 amino acids. CDR3 residues: CASSLAGTGPYEQYF. As DNA, the CDR3 is TGTGCCAGCAGCCTCGCCGGGACAGGGCCCTACGAGCAGTACTTC.

The V and J genes are TRBV5-1 and TRBJ2-1; the D is unclear. The CDR3 is 14 residues long. V lost 3 bases and J 16 bases, leaving 23 bases between the germline ends. Per germline, CDR1 SGHRS and CDR2 YFSETQ. The CDR3 DNA reads as TGCGCCAGCAGCTCGTCCTTGACACAGCAATTTCCATTCTTC. It specifies CASSSSLTQQFPFF.

The rearrangement uses TRBV10-1 and TRBJ2-3; D may be TRBD1 (6 bases). Looked up from germline, CDR1 is WNHNN and CDR2 is SYGVQD (reference sequence). CDR3 length: 17 amino acids. The V and J ends lost 0 bases and 1 base respectively, with 14 bases between them. In nucleotides, the CDR3 is TGCGCCAGCAGTGAGTCGACAGGAGTTGGAGGCACAGATACGCAGTATTTT. Translating gives CASSESTGVGGTDTQYF.

V gene TRBV27 combines with J gene TRBJ2-7; possible D gene TRBD2, 7 bases. Trimming stripped 0 bases from V and 0 bases from J, with 12 bases between. CDR1 and CDR2 from the germline V gene are MNHEY and SMNVEV (reference sequence). This CDR3 region has 16 residues. Written as DNA, the CDR3 is TGTGCCAGCAGTTTATCGGGGAGGGGGGGCTCCTACGAGCAGTACTTC. It translates to CASSLSGRGGSYEQYF.

The V call is TRBV4-3, the J call TRBJ2-2; no reliable D call. V lost 0 bases, J lost 1 base, and 12 bases lay in between. CDR3 size: 17 residues. CDR1 is LGHNA and CDR2 is YSLEER in the germline V gene. DNA of the CDR3: TGCGCCAGCAGCCAAGATCGTCGCTATCAGAACACCGGGGAGCTGTTTTTT. Its protein is CASSQDRRYQNTGELFF.

This sequence joins TRBV2 and TRBJ2-3; 8 nucleotides agree with TRBD2. The CDR3 length is 15 residues. Germline-derived CDR1 and CDR2 are SNHLY and FYNNEI. V lost 7 bases to trimming and J lost 5 bases; unmatched junction nucleotides: 11. The CDR3 protein is CASNHRGREGDTQYF. As DNA, the CDR3 is TGTGCCAGCAACCACCGCGGTCGGGAGGGAGATACGCAGTATTTT.

This clone came up a few times. At one end, the junction sequence differs from germline, possibly due to a read error. The chain uses TRBV15 and TRBJ2-4, with a tentative D call TRBD1 (5 bases). Germline V gene data show CDR1 as LNHNV and CDR2 as YYDKDF (reference sequence). The CDR3 loop spans 14 amino acids. CDR3 nucleotide sequence: TGTGCCACCAGCAGAGACAGGGAAGTGAACAGTCAGTACTTC. Translation gives CATSRDREVNSQYF.

A few counts support this clone. CDR3 coding DNA: TGTGCCAGCAGACACCTCTATGGCTACACCTTC. Translated: CASRHLYGYTF. V is TRBV6-1 and J is TRBJ1-2; D not resolved. The CDR3 covers 11 residues. Trimming stripped 6 bases from V and 4 bases from J, with 6 bases between. Germline V gives CDR1 MNHNS, CDR2 SASEGT.

This clone was counted a single time. V and J are TRBV12-5 and TRBJ1-5; no clear D gene. There are 15 residues in the CDR3. Germline V CDR1 and CDR2: LGHNT, FRNRAP. Trimming took off 3 bases at V and 3 bases at J, with 12 bases between the two ends. Here the CDR3 DNA reads TGTGCTAGTGGTTTTCGCACCCTATACAATCAGCCCCAGCATTTT. This gives the protein CASGFRTLYNQPQHF. Together with reference TRBV12-5 and TRBJ1-5, the CDR3 gives the full variable domain: DARVTQTPRHKVTEMGQEVTMRCQPILGHNTVFWYRQTMMQGLELLAYFRNRAPLDDSGMPKDRFSAEMPDATLATLKIQPSEPRDSAVYFCASGFRTLYNQPQHFGDGTRLSIL.

The V call is TRBV15, the J call TRBJ1-1; possibly TRBD1 for D (6 bases). Germline CDR1 reads LNHNV; CDR2 reads YYDKDF (reference sequence). V was trimmed by 5 bases and J by 5 bases, leaving 15 bases between them. This CDR3 has 14 residues. The CDR3 DNA sequence: TGTGCCACCAGCCCCAAGGCAGGGGTAACTGAAGCTTTCTTT. Amino acids: CATSPKAGVTEAFF. The full variable domain, rest sourced from reference TRBV15 and TRBJ1-1, is DAMVIQNPRYQVTQFGKPVTLSCSQTLNHNVMYWYQQKSSQAPKLLFHYYDKDFNNEADTPDNFQSRRPNTSFCFLDIRSPGLGDTAMYLCATSPKAGVTEAFFGQGTRLTVV.

The chain couples TRBV18 to TRBJ2-7; no clear D gene. V was clipped by 1 base and J by 3 bases, with 10 bases between them. The CDR3 contains 14 residues. Looked up from germline, CDR1 is KGHSH and CDR2 is LQKENI. The CDR3 bases are TGTGCCAGCTCACCACTCGAACTCAACTACGAGCAGTACTTC. Its translation: CASSPLELNYEQYF. The complete variable domain, with remaining parts taken from reference TRBV18 and TRBJ2-7, reads NAGVMQNPRHLVRRRGQEARLRCSPMKGHSHVYWYRQLPEEGLKFMVYLQKENIIDESGMPKERFSAEFPKEGPSILRIQQVVRGDSAAYFCASSPLELNYEQYFGPGTRLTVT.

The chain couples TRBV6-1 to TRBJ2-5, with 10 bases aligning to TRBD2. Trimming took 4 bases from V and 5 from J; bases not matched to a gene: 4. Germline assignment: CDR1 MNHNS and CDR2 SASEGT. The CDR3 extends over 14 amino acids. CDR3 sequence: CASSGGAGGETQYF. Here the CDR3 DNA reads TGTGCCAGCAGTGGGGGAGCGGGAGGGGAGACCCAGTACTTC.

The gene calls are TRBV25-1 and TRBJ1-2; tentative D call: TRBD1 (6 bases). In germline, CDR1 is MGHDK, CDR2 SYGVNS. This CDR3 is 13 amino acids long. With 5 bases removed from V and 6 bases from J, the gap between germline ends came to 13 bases. CDR3 bases: TGTGCCAGCAGTCCCAGGGGTCGGGATGGCTACACCTTC. Protein: CASSPRGRDGYTF.

V gene TRBV10-3 combines with J gene TRBJ1-3, with 9 bases identical to TRBD1. Germline assignment: CDR1 ENHRY and CDR2 SYGVKD. CDR3 length: 14 residues. Trimming cost V 10 bases and J 2 bases; bases outside gene matches: 6. The DNA for the CDR3 is TGTGCCACCCGACAGGGGGAGGCTGGAAACACCATATATTTT. It encodes CATRQGEAGNTIYF.

The chain couples TRBV10-3 to TRBJ1-1; D is unresolved. The CDR3 covers 15 residues. V lost 0 bases and J lost 0, with 8 bases in between. CDR1 ENHRY and CDR2 SYGVKD come from the germline V gene. In nucleotides, the CDR3 is TGTGCCATCAGTGAGTCGGGCAGCCTGAACACTGAAGCTTTCTTT. Its translation is CAISESGSLNTEAFF.

The chain links TRBV4-3 to TRBJ2-1; 10 nucleotides match TRBD2. Germline loops: CDR1 LGHNA, CDR2 YSLEER. Trimming took 3 bases from V and 4 from J; bases not matched to a gene: 6. This CDR3 comprises 16 residues. CDR3 sequence (DNA): TGCGCCAGCAGCCAGAATAGCGGGGGGCCTTACAATGAGCAGTTCTTC. Amino acids: CASSQNSGGPYNEQFF.

This chain joins TRBV5-8 and TRBJ2-1, with 8 bases matching TRBD2. This CDR3 region has 15 residues. Germline CDR1 is SGHTS and CDR2 is YDEGEE. V dropped 3 bases and J dropped 8; count of bases not matched to a gene: 10. The CDR3 region has the DNA TGTGCCAGCAGCTCGGGGGGGGCGACCTGGGATGAGCAGTTCTTC. Protein sequence: CASSSGGATWDEQFF.